What follows is one T cell receptor beta chain and its context. Trimming removed 5 bases at V and 8 bases at J, with 19 bases between. The CDR3 has 14 amino acids. Per germline, CDR1 LNHDA and CDR2 SQIVND (reference sequence). PCR used 60 Vbeta primers and 13 Jbeta primers. Authors' methods: The count from a later analysis was tens of millions of unique TCR beta chains, some 12 million of them shared. Produced via immunoSEQ multiplex PCR; TCRdb's table is partial and in-frame only. The D gene and trimming were derived from the DNA, and the V and J assignments and clone size from that table. The repertoire table contains 95,000 to 110,000 clones. The record originates from a study of cytomegalovirus exposure and HLA in healthy donors.

Material: PBMCs. The clonotype was recovered from a man aged 40-49 years in good health and CMV-seronegative. The V call is TRBV19, the J call TRBJ2-7; the D is unclear. The CDR3 coding sequence is TGTGCCAGTAGTCCTCAGAGCGTTCCCGGCCAGCAGTACTTC. As protein: CASSPQSVPGQQYF.